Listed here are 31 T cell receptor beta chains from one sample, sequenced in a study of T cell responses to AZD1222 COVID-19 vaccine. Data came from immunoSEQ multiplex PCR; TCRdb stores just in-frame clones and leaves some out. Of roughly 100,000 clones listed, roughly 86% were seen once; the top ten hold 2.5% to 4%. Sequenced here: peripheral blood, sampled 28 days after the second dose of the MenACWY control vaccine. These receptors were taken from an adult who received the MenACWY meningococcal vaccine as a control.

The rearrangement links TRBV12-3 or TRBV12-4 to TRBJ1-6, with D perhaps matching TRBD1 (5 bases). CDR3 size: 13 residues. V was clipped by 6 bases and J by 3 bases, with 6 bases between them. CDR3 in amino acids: CASRTDYNSPLHF. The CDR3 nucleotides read TGTGCCAGCAGGACAGACTATAATTCACCCCTCCACTTT.

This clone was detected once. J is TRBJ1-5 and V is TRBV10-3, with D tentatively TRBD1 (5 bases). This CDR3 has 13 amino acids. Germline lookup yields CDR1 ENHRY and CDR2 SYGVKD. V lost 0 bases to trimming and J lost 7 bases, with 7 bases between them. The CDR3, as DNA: TGTGCCATCAGTGAGTCGTGGGGCCAGCCCCAGCATTTT. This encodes CAISESWGQPQHF.

The CDR3 DNA is TGTGCCATCAGATCCGGGACAGGGCATAATTCACCCCTCCACTTT. Its translation is CAIRSGTGHNSPLHF. The V gene is TRBV10-3, the J gene TRBJ1-6; TRBD1 matches 9 bases. J lost 5 bases, V lost 6 bases, and 5 bases had no gene match. Germline values: CDR1 ENHRY, CDR2 SYGVKD. CDR3 length: 15 residues.

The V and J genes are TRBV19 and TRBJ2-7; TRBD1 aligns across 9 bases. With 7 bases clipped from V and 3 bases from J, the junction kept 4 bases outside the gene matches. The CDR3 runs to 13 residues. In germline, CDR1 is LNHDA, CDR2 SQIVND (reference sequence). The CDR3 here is CASKGTGFYEQYF. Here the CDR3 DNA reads TGTGCCAGTAAGGGGACAGGGTTCTACGAGCAGTACTTC.

The DNA for the CDR3 is TGTGCCAGCAGTTTCAGGGGGGGTTCACCCCTCCACTTT. It translates to CASSFRGGSPLHF. The chain carries TRBV12-3 or TRBV12-4 and TRBJ1-6; TRBD1 matches at 7 bases. Trimming removed 3 bases from V and 9 bases from J; junction bases left unmatched: 2. The CDR3 covers 13 residues.

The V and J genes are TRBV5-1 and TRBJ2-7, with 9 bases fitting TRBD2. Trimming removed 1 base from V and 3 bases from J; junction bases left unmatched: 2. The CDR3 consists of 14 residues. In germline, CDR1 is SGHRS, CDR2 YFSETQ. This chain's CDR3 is CASSLLLAGYEQYF. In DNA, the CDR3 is TGCGCCAGCAGCTTGCTACTAGCGGGCTACGAGCAGTACTTC.

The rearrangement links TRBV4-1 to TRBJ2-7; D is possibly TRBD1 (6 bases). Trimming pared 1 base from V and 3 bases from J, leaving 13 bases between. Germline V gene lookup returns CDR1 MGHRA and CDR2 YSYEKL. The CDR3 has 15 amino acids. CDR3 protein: CASSQATGSHYEQYF. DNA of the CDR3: TGCGCCAGCAGCCAAGCCACAGGGAGTCACTACGAGCAGTACTTC.

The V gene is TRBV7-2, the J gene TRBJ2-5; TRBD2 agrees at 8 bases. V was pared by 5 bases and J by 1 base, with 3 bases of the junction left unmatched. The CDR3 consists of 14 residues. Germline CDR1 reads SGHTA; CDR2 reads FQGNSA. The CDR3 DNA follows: TGTGCCAGCAGCAGTAGCGGGGCCCAAGAGACCCAGTACTTC. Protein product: CASSSSGAQETQYF.

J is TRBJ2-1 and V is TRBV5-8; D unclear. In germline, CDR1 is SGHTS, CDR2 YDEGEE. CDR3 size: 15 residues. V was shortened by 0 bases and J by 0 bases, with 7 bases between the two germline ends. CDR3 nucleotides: TGTGCCAGCAGCTTGGGACAAAACTCCTACAATGAGCAGTTCTTC. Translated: CASSLGQNSYNEQFF.

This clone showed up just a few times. The CDR3 sequence is CASSYPARTGIYEQYF. The DNA of the CDR3 is TGTGCCAGCAGTTACCCGGCCCGGACAGGGATATACGAGCAGTACTTC. J is TRBJ2-7 and V is TRBV6-2 or TRBV6-3; 8 bases match TRBD1. The CDR3 runs 16 residues. After removal of 2 bases from V and 4 bases from J, the junction contained 10 bases not matched to a gene. CDR1 is MNHEY and CDR2 is SVGEGT in the germline V gene.

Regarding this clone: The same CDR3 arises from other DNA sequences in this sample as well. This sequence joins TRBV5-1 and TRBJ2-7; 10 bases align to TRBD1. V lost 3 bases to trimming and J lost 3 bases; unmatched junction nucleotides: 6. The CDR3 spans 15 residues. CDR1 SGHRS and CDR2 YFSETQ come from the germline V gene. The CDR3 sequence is CASSSPGQGIYEQYF. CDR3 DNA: TGCGCCAGCAGCTCTCCGGGACAGGGGATCTACGAGCAGTACTTC.

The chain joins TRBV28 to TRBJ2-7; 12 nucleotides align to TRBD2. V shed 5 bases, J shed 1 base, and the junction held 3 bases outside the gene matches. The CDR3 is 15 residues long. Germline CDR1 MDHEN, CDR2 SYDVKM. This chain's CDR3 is CASSLTSGGSYEQYF. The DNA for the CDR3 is TGTGCCAGCAGTCTGACTAGCGGGGGTTCCTACGAGCAGTACTTC.

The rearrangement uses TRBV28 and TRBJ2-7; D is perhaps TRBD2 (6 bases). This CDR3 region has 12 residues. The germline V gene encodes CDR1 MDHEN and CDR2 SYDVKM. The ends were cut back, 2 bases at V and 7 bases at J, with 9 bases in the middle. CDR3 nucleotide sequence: TGTGCCAGCAGTTTAGGAGGGGAAGAGCAGTACTTC. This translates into CASSLGGEEQYF.

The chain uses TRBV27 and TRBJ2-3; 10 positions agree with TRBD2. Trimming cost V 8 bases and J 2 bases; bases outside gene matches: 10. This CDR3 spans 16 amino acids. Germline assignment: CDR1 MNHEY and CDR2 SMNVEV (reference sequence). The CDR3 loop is CASSNTSGAPTDTQYF. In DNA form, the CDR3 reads TGTGCCAGCTCAAACACTAGCGGGGCCCCCACAGATACGCAGTATTTT.

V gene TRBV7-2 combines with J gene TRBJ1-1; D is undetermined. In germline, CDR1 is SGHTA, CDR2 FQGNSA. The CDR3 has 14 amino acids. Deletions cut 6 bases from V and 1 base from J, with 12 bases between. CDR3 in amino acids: CASRKGSPNTEAFF. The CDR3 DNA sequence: TGTGCCAGCAGGAAAGGCAGCCCGAACACTGAAGCTTTCTTT. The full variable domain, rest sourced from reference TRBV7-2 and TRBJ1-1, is GAGVSQSPSNKVTEKGKDVELRCDPISGHTALYWYRQSLGQGLEFLIYFQGNSAPDKSGLPSDRFSAERTGGSVSTLTIQRTQQEDSAVYLCASRKGSPNTEAFFGQGTRLTVV.

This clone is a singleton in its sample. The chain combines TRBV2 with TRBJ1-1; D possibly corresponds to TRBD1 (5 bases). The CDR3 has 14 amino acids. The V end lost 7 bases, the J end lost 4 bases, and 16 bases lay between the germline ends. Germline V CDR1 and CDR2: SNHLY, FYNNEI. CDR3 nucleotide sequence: TGTGCCAGCATGACAGCGCTAAGAACCACTGAAGCTTTCTTT. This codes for CASMTALRTTEAFF.

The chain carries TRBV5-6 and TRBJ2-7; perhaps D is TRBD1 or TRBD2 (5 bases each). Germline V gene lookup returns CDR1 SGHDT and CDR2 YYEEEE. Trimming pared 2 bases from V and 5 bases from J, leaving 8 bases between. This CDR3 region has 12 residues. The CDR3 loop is CASSFGTHEQYF. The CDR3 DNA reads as TGTGCCAGCAGCTTCGGGACCCACGAGCAGTACTTC. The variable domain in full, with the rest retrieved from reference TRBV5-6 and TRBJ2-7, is DAGVTQSPTHLIKTRGQQVTLRCSPKSGHDTVSWYQQALGQGPQFIFQYYEEEERQRGNFPDRFSGHQFPNYSSELNVNALLLGDSALYLCASSFGTHEQYFGPGTRLTVT.

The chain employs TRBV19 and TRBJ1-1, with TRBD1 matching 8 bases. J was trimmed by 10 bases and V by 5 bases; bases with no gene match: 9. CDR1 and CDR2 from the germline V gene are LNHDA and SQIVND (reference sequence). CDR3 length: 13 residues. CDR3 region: CASSPSGGAGAFF. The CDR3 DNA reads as TGTGCCAGTAGTCCTTCAGGGGGCGCGGGAGCTTTCTTT.

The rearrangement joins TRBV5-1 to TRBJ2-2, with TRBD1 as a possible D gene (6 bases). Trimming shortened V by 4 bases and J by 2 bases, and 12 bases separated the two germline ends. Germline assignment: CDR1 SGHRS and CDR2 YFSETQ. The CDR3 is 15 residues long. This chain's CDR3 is CASSQSGQNTGELFF. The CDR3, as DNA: TGCGCCAGCAGCCAATCGGGACAAAACACCGGGGAGCTGTTTTTT.

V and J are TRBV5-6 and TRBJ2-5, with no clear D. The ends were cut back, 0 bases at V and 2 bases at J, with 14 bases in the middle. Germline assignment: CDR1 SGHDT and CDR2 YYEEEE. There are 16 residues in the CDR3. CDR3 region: CASSLAETDLQETQYF. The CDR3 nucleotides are TGTGCCAGCAGCTTGGCCGAGACGGACCTACAAGAGACCCAGTACTTC. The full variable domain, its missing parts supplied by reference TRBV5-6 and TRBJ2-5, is DAGVTQSPTHLIKTRGQQVTLRCSPKSGHDTVSWYQQALGQGPQFIFQYYEEEERQRGNFPDRFSGHQFPNYSSELNVNALLLGDSALYLCASSLAETDLQETQYFGPGTRLLVL.

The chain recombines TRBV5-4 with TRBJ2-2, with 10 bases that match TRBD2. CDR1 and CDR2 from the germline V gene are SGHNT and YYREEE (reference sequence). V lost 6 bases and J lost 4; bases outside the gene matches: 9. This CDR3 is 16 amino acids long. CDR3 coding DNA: TGTGCCAGCACCCGAAGGACTAGCGGAACCACCGGGGAGCTGTTTTTT. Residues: CASTRRTSGTTGELFF.

The CDR3 protein is CASSQRPGTYEQYF. CDR3 bases: TGTGCCAGTAGTCAAAGGCCGGGAACGTACGAGCAGTACTTC. The chain has TRBV19 and TRBJ2-7; possible D gene TRBD2, 5 bases. The CDR3 is 14 residues long. From germline, CDR1 is LNHDA and CDR2 SQIVND (reference sequence). Trimming stripped 5 bases from V and 4 bases from J, with 15 bases between. Together with reference TRBV19 and TRBJ2-7, the CDR3 gives the full variable domain: DGGITQSPKYLFRKEGQNVTLSCEQNLNHDAMYWYRQDPGQGLRLIYYSQIVNDFQKGDIAEGYSVSREKKESFPLTVTSAQKNPTAFYLCASSQRPGTYEQYFGPGTRLTVT.

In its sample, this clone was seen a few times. The DNA of the CDR3 is TGTGCCAGCAGTGACGTACACGAATCACCCCTCCACTTT. Protein sequence: CASSDVHESPLHF. The chain combines TRBV6-1 with TRBJ1-6; no reliable D call. Germline CDR1 and CDR2: MNHNS and SASEGT. With 3 bases removed from V and 10 bases from J, the gap between germline ends came to 10 bases. CDR3 length: 13 amino acids.

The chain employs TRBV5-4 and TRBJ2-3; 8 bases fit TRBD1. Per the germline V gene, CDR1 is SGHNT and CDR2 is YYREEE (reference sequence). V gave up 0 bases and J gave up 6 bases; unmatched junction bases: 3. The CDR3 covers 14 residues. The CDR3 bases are TGTGCCAGCAGCTTGGGGACAGGGAGGGATACGCAGTATTTT. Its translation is CASSLGTGRDTQYF.

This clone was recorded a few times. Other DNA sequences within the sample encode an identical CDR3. In DNA form, the CDR3 reads TGCAGTGGGTCGGGGAACAATGAGCAGTTCTTC. Encoded protein: CSGSGNNEQFF. The chain uses TRBV20-1 and TRBJ2-1, with a tentative D call TRBD2 (5 bases). CDR3 length: 11 residues. CDR1 is DFQATT and CDR2 is SNEGSKA in the germline V gene (reference sequence). V was trimmed by 7 bases and J by 5 bases, leaving 9 bases between them.

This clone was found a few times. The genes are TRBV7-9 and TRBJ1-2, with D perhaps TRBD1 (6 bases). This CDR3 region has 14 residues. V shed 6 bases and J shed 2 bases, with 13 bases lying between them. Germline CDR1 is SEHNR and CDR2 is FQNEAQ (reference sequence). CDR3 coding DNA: TGTGCCAGCAGGTTCGGGGGGGCGAACTATGGCTACACCTTC. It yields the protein CASRFGGANYGYTF.

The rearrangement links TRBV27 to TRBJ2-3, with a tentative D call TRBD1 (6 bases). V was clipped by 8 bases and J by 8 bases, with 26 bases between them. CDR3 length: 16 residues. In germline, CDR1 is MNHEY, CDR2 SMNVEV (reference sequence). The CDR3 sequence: CASARGRGVGLSTQYF. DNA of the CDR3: TGTGCCAGCGCTCGGGGCAGGGGAGTTGGTTTAAGTACGCAGTATTTT.

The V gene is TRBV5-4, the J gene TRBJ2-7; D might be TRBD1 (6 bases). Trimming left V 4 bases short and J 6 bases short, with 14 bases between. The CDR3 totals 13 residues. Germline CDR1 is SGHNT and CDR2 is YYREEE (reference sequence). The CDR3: CASSAYRAGEQYF. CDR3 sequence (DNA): TGTGCCAGCAGCGCCTACAGGGCGGGCGAGCAGTACTTC.

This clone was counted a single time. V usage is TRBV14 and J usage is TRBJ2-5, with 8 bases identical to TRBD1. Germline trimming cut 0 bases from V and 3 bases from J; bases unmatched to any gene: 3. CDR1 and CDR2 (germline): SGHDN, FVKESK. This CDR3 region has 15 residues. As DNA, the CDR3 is TGTGCCAGCAGCCAAGATCGGACAGGGAAAGAGACCCAGTACTTC. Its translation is CASSQDRTGKETQYF.

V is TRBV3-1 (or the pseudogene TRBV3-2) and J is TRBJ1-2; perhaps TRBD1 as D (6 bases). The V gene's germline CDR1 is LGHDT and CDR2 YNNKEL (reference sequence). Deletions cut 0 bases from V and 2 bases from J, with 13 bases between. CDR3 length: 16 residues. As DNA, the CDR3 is TGTGCCAGCAGCCAAGATCTCGGGGGGCAGAACTATGGCTACACCTTC. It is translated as CASSQDLGGQNYGYTF.

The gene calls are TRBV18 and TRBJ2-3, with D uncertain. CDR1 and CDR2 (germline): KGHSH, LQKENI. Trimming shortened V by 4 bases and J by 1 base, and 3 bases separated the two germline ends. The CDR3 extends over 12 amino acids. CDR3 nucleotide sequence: TGTGCCAGCTCACGCGGCACAGATACGCAGTATTTT. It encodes CASSRGTDTQYF. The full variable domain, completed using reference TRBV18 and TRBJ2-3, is NAGVMQNPRHLVRRRGQEARLRCSPMKGHSHVYWYRQLPEEGLKFMVYLQKENIIDESGMPKERFSAEFPKEGPSILRIQQVVRGDSAAYFCASSRGTDTQYFGPGTRLTVL.